What follows are 17 T cell receptor beta chains derived from one specimen sequenced in a study of blood T cell repertoires in COVID-19. Repertoires were generated with immunoSEQ multiplex PCR, while TCRdb's copy carries only in-frame clones and drops some. The sample lists about 140,000 clones, over 75% seen once, with around 1.9% in the top ten. The sample taken for sequencing was peripheral blood. Source of these receptors: a man between 65 and 80 years old with acute or convalescent COVID-19.

The chain recombines TRBV4-2 with TRBJ2-3; 12 nucleotides line up with TRBD2. Germline V gene lookup returns CDR1 LGHNA and CDR2 YNFKEQ. V shed 1 base, J shed 4 bases, and the junction held 3 bases outside the gene matches. The CDR3 length is 16 residues. The chain's CDR3 is CASSQGTSGEPDTQYF. The CDR3 bases are TGTGCCAGCAGCCAAGGGACTAGCGGGGAACCAGATACGCAGTATTTT.

Written as DNA, the CDR3 is TGTGCCTGGAGTTTGTGGAGCTATGGCTACACCTTC. Translating gives CAWSLWSYGYTF. This chain uses TRBV30 with TRBJ1-2; D gene uncertain. Between the trimmed V and J ends, which lost 2 bases and 4 bases, there was a span of 8 bases. The germline V gene has CDR1 GTSNPN and CDR2 SVGIG (reference sequence). The CDR3 length is 12 residues. Together with reference TRBV30 and TRBJ1-2, the CDR3 gives the full variable domain: SQTIHQWPATLVQPVGSPLSLECTVEGTSNPNLYWYRQAAGRGLQLLFYSVGIGQISSEVPQNLSASRPQDRQFILSSKKLLLSDSGFYLCAWSLWSYGYTFGSGTRLTVV.

The V and J genes are TRBV7-8 and TRBJ1-2; 9 bases map to TRBD1. The CDR3 runs 14 residues. Per the germline V gene, CDR1 is SGHVS and CDR2 is FQNEAQ. Trimming at V came to 5 bases and at J to 0 bases, leaving 1 base not matched to a gene. The CDR3 reads CASSRDRANYGYTF. CDR3 nucleotides: TGTGCCAGCAGCAGGGACAGGGCTAACTATGGCTACACCTTC.

This chain joins TRBV19 and TRBJ1-3; no reliable D call. This CDR3 is built from 15 residues. Looked up from germline, CDR1 is LNHDA and CDR2 is SQIVND (reference sequence). Trimming pared 6 bases from V and 0 bases from J, leaving 12 bases between. CDR3 DNA: TGTGCCAGTAGACGACGGAGCCCCTCTGGAAACACCATATATTTT. Protein sequence: CASRRRSPSGNTIYF. The full variable domain, its missing parts supplied by reference TRBV19 and TRBJ1-3, is DGGITQSPKYLFRKEGQNVTLSCEQNLNHDAMYWYRQDPGQGLRLIYYSQIVNDFQKGDIAEGYSVSREKKESFPLTVTSAQKNPTAFYLCASRRRSPSGNTIYFGEGSWLTVV.

The V and J genes are TRBV5-1 and TRBJ2-6; a possible D gene is TRBD2 (5 bases). This CDR3 has 17 amino acids. V lost 6 bases, J lost 0 bases, and 16 bases lay in between. Germline V CDR1 and CDR2: SGHRS, YFSETQ. CDR3 nucleotide sequence: TGCGCCAGCACGCACGAGGGCCTCCGCTCTGGGGCCAACGTCCTGACTTTC. It yields the protein CASTHEGLRSGANVLTF.

The V and J genes are TRBV10-2 and TRBJ1-1, with TRBD1 matching 7 bases. The germline V gene encodes CDR1 WSHSY and CDR2 SAAADI. Trimming at V came to 6 bases and at J to 4 bases, leaving 5 bases not matched to a gene. CDR3 length equals 13 residues. The CDR3 bases are TGCGCCAGCAGGGGGGACAGTAGCACTGAAGCTTTCTTT. The encoded protein is CASRGDSSTEAFF.

The chain links TRBV3-1 (or the pseudogene TRBV3-2) to TRBJ2-5, with unresolved D. The germline V gene has CDR1 LGHDT and CDR2 YNNKEL (reference sequence). The V end was cut by 3 bases, the J end by 0 bases, with 8 bases between. The CDR3 is made up of 14 amino acids. CDR3 amino acids: CASSQRSHQETQYF. CDR3 DNA: TGTGCCAGCAGCCAGAGGTCCCACCAAGAGACCCAGTACTTC.

J is TRBJ2-2 and V is TRBV9; D remains ambiguous. CDR1 SGDLS and CDR2 YYNGEE come from the germline V gene. This CDR3 is built from 14 residues. The V gene lost 4 bases and the J gene lost 4 bases, with 11 bases spanning the gap. The CDR3 spells CASSLWSTTGELFF. The CDR3 DNA follows: TGTGCCAGCAGCCTGTGGAGTACCACCGGGGAGCTGTTTTTT.

This sequence joins TRBV6-1 and TRBJ2-1; TRBD2 might be the D (7 bases). Germline-derived CDR1 and CDR2 are MNHNS and SASEGT. V lost 1 base and J 7 bases, leaving 17 bases between the germline ends. CDR3 size: 16 residues. The DNA of the CDR3 is TGTGCCAGCAGTGAAGAAGGGTGGGGGGGCTTGAATGAGCAGTTCTTC. Translating gives CASSEEGWGGLNEQFF.

V gene TRBV7-6 combines with J gene TRBJ2-6; 7 bases are a match to TRBD1. The length of the CDR3 is 14 residues. From germline, CDR1 is SGHVS and CDR2 FNYEAQ. J was trimmed by 2 bases and V by 8 bases; bases with no gene match: 3. In DNA form, the CDR3 reads TGTGCCAGCCGTAGGGGGCCTGGGGCCAACGTCCTGACTTTC. Translated, it gives CASRRGPGANVLTF.

The rearrangement uses TRBV6-5 and TRBJ2-2; TRBD1 agrees at 8 bases. Trimming cost V 2 bases and J 7 bases; bases outside gene matches: 6. The CDR3 length is 15 residues. The germline V gene encodes CDR1 MNHEY and CDR2 SVGAGI. CDR3 region: CASSYKTGVGGELFF. Here the CDR3 DNA reads TGTGCCAGCAGTTACAAGACAGGGGTGGGCGGGGAGCTGTTTTTT.

The V gene is TRBV5-1, the J gene TRBJ2-3; TRBD2 matches at 11 bases. Germline V gives CDR1 SGHRS, CDR2 YFSETQ. V gave up 0 bases and J gave up 3 bases; unmatched junction bases: 6. The CDR3 length is 17 residues. In nucleotides, the CDR3 is TGCGCCAGCAGCTTGGGTACTAGCGGGAGAATTACAGATACGCAGTATTTT. It yields the protein CASSLGTSGRITDTQYF.

The chain links TRBV5-1 to TRBJ1-4; D is perhaps TRBD1 (5 bases). Trimming took 5 bases from V and 7 from J, leaving 12 bases between them. Germline assignment: CDR1 SGHRS and CDR2 YFSETQ. The length of the CDR3 is 13 residues. In DNA form, the CDR3 reads TGCGCCAGCAGACCTGACAGAATTGAAAAACTGTTTTTT. Its translation is CASRPDRIEKLFF. Looking up the rest from reference TRBV5-1 and TRBJ1-4 gives the full variable domain: KAGVTQTPRYLIKTRGQQVTLSCSPISGHRSVSWYQQTPGQGLQFLFEYFSETQRNKGNFPGRFSGRQFSNSRSEMNVSTLELGDSALYLCASRPDRIEKLFFGSGTQLSVL.

V gene TRBV18 combines with J gene TRBJ2-1; TRBD1 might be the D (5 bases). V lost 4 bases and J lost 6, with 13 bases in between. CDR3 size: 14 residues. Germline CDR1 and CDR2: KGHSH and LQKENI. The CDR3 DNA follows: TGTGCCAGCTCACGATATACCGACAGCAATGAGCAGTTCTTC. It encodes CASSRYTDSNEQFF.

The V call is TRBV19, the J call TRBJ2-7; 9 bases align to TRBD1. The J segment lost 6 bases and the V segment lost 6 bases, leaving 6 bases of the junction unmatched. This CDR3 comprises 13 residues. Germline CDR1 is LNHDA and CDR2 is SQIVND (reference sequence). The CDR3 is CASSNDRGIEQYF. CDR3 nucleotides: TGTGCCAGTAGCAACGACAGGGGGATCGAGCAGTACTTC.

Only one count was recorded for this clone. J is TRBJ2-5 and V is TRBV6-2 or TRBV6-3; D uncertain. This CDR3 is built from 14 residues. V dropped 2 bases and J dropped 5 bases, with 12 bases sitting between them. From germline, CDR1 is MNHEY and CDR2 SVGEGT. CDR3 coding DNA: TGTGCCAGCAGTTACGAGGTGTCTGGGGAGACCCAGTACTTC. As protein: CASSYEVSGETQYF.

As regards this clone: Other DNA sequences from this sample encode an identical CDR3 as well. J is TRBJ2-7 and V is TRBV18; TRBD1 matches 7 bases. The CDR3 has 13 amino acids. Trimming at V came to 3 bases and at J to 3 bases, leaving 2 bases not matched to a gene. CDR1 is KGHSH and CDR2 is LQKENI in the germline V gene. As DNA, the CDR3 is TGTGCCAGCTCACCGGGACAGAGCTACGAGCAGTACTTC. Protein: CASSPGQSYEQYF.